Following are 5 T cell receptor beta chains from one sample sequenced in a study of blood T cell repertoires in COVID-19. TCRdb's copy holds only in-frame clones and misses some; the assay was immunoSEQ multiplex PCR. Of around 330,000 clones listed, 70% to 90% are singletons. Sequenced material: peripheral blood. These receptors were taken from a woman between 50 and 59 years old with active or convalescent COVID-19.

In nucleotides, the CDR3 is TGTGCCAGCAGCTTGCGCGGGGTTTTGAACACTGAAGCTTTCTTT. Residues: CASSLRGVLNTEAFF. V usage is TRBV5-4 and J usage is TRBJ1-1; D remains unclear. Germline V gene data show CDR1 as SGHNT and CDR2 as YYREEE (reference sequence). The CDR3 totals 15 residues. V lost 1 base and J 0 bases, leaving 10 bases between the germline ends.

This clone was recorded once. The V and J genes are TRBV5-6 and TRBJ2-3; D is undetermined. Deletions cut 1 base from V and 0 bases from J, with 12 bases between. Germline CDR1 reads SGHDT; CDR2 reads YYEEEE. The CDR3 contains 16 residues. The CDR3 loop is CASSLYVVKSTDTQYF. CDR3 DNA sequence: TGTGCCAGCAGCTTGTATGTAGTAAAAAGCACAGATACGCAGTATTTT. Drawing the rest from reference TRBV5-6 and TRBJ2-3, the complete variable domain is DAGVTQSPTHLIKTRGQQVTLRCSPKSGHDTVSWYQQALGQGPQFIFQYYEEEERQRGNFPDRFSGHQFPNYSSELNVNALLLGDSALYLCASSLYVVKSTDTQYFGPGTRLTVL.

This chain connects TRBV29-1 to TRBJ1-2; D is uncertain. Deletions cut 3 bases from V and 4 bases from J, with 12 bases between. Germline V CDR1 and CDR2: SQVTM, ANQGSEA. This CDR3 region has 13 residues. This chain's CDR3 is CSVDEGSGYGYTF. CDR3 DNA: TGCAGCGTTGATGAGGGATCGGGCTATGGCTACACCTTC.

The V call is TRBV5-1, the J call TRBJ1-2, with 8 nucleotides matching TRBD1. Germline V gives CDR1 SGHRS, CDR2 YFSETQ. The CDR3 sequence is 17 residues long. V was pared by 7 bases and J by 1 base, with 15 bases of the junction left unmatched. The CDR3 region is CASGPGGTSRVNYGYTF. The CDR3 DNA is TGCGCCAGCGGCCCAGGGGGCACGTCGAGAGTTAACTATGGCTACACCTTC.

This rearrangement joins TRBV27 to TRBJ2-1, with 7 nucleotides matching TRBD1. V gave up 5 bases and J gave up 5 bases; unmatched junction bases: 3. This CDR3 spans 13 amino acids. CDR1 is MNHEY, CDR2 SMNVEV, per germline (reference sequence). The CDR3 region is CASSDRAHNEQFF. CDR3 sequence (DNA): TGTGCCAGCAGTGACAGGGCCCACAATGAGCAGTTCTTC.